This T cell receptor (beta chain) was observed in a study of blood T cell repertoires in COVID-19. Study overall: T cells, B-cell-depleted T cells, or PBMCs provided the cDNA or gDNA that served as material.

Method: immunoSEQ multiplex PCR; TCRdb's copy keeps in-frame clones and lacks some. The sample yields 150,000 to 200,000 clones, around four fifths seen once. V was clipped by 3 bases and J by 10 bases, with 7 bases between them. This CDR3 comprises 11 residues. Material for sequencing was peripheral blood. This chain links TRBV12-3 or TRBV12-4 with TRBJ2-1; D gene uncertain. The source is a woman between 65 and 79 years old with COVID-19, enrolled during active disease. CDR3 sequence reads: CASSFVEEQFF. The CDR3 region has the DNA TGTGCCAGCAGTTTCGTGGAGGAGCAGTTCTTC.